This entry describes one T cell receptor beta chain. Its antigen is unknown. The sample is drawn from a study of vaccination effects on CD4 cells after COVID-19. For the study at large: Participants were given two doses of BNT162b2 or mRNA-1273 vaccine.

After expansion with viral peptide pools in the ViraFEST assay, antigen-specific CD4+ T cells were sequenced. CD4+ T cells were isolated after about nine days of culture. It was between March and December 2020 that the person had a SARS-CoV-2 infection confirmed by PCR. Culturing of under 2.5 million PBMC per well took place with about 9.4 IU/ml IL-2 and 9.5 to 10 ug/ml peptides. IL-2 medium was substituted for half the medium on days 3 and 7. Repertoires were generated with immunoSEQ multiplex PCR, while TCRdb's copy carries only in-frame clones and drops some. The sample has tens of thousands of clones, 77% seen once; the top ten hold over 15%. The sequences come from CD4+ T cells from PBMCs cultured with HCoV-NL63 spike peptides, collected before COVID-19 vaccination. The sequence was obtained from a human donor who had a prior SARS-CoV-2 infection.

This CDR3 reads CASSLGTRLDEQYF. In DNA, the CDR3 is TGCGCCAGCAGCTTGGGGACTAGGTTAGACGAGCAGTACTTC. The rearrangement joins TRBV5-1 to TRBJ2-7; 7 nucleotides line up with TRBD2. CDR1 and CDR2 (germline): SGHRS, YFSETQ. J was trimmed by 5 bases and V by 0 bases; bases with no gene match: 5. The CDR3 runs 14 residues.